Reported below is one T cell receptor (beta chain). V gave up 5 bases and J gave up 0 bases, with 10 bases separating them. Germline CDR1 is MNHEY and CDR2 is SVGEGT. CDR3 length: 15 amino acids. This sample is drawn from a study of blood T cell repertoires in COVID-19. Study-level information: Samples taken during acute and convalescent COVID-19 were collected in the United States, Italy and Spain.

Original methodology: Scientists estimated how many nucleated cells there were by amplifying reference gene primers. The data were produced by immunoSEQ multiplex PCR, yet TCRdb's version contains in-frame clones alone and is incomplete. V, J and clone size are taken as reported in that table, and D and trimming were inferred from the DNA itself. Among approximately 100,000 clones listed, around nine tenths were seen once. The sample comprised peripheral blood. The source of this sequence is a human donor with COVID-19, enrolled during active disease. The donor label of this sample is uncertain. The chain couples TRBV6-2 or TRBV6-3 to TRBJ2-2; tentatively, D is TRBD1 (5 bases). The CDR3 loop is CASSRQGSNTGELFF. The CDR3 DNA follows: TGTGCCAGCAGTAGGCAGGGCTCGAACACCGGGGAGCTGTTTTTT.